This T cell receptor beta chain was identified in a study of shared T cell receptors in the human thymus. Produced via immunoSEQ multiplex PCR; TCRdb's table is partial and in-frame only. The sample comprises hundreds of thousands of clones, 88% of which are singletons, and approximately 0.011% rests with the top ten. The V gene lost 4 bases and the J gene lost 6 bases, with 13 bases spanning the gap. Germline V lookup: CDR1 MGHRA, CDR2 YSYEKL. CDR3 size: 13 residues. These same records also appear under a second study, on human thymus T cells.

Sequenced sample: thymocytes. The TCR was taken from a boy less than two years old with a congenital heart defect. This chain connects TRBV4-1 to TRBJ2-7; tentative D call: TRBD2 (5 bases). Written as DNA, the CDR3 is TGCGCCAGCAGCCCGCTGGGAGTCGGCGAGCAGTACTTC. This sequence encodes CASSPLGVGEQYF.